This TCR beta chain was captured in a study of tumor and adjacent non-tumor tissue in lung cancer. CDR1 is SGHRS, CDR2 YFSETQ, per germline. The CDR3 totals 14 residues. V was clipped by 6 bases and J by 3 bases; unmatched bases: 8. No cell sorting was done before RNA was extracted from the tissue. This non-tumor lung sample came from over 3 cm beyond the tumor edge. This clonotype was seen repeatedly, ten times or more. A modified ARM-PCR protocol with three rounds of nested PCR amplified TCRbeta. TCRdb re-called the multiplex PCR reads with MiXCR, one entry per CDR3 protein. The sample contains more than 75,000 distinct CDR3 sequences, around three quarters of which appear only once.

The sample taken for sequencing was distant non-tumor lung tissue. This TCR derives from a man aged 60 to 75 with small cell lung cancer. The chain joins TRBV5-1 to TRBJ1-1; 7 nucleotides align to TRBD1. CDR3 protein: CASTLVQGDTEAFF. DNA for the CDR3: TGCGCCAGCACATTAGTGCAGGGGGACACTGAAGCTTTCTTT.